This paragraph covers one TCR beta chain sequence. What it binds is not known. The data were obtained in a study of cytomegalovirus exposure and HLA in healthy donors. Study-wide findings and caveats: Researchers reported from a later analysis that most CMV-associated TCR beta chains appeared HLA-restricted.

V gave up 6 bases and J gave up 4 bases, with 13 bases separating them. Germline CDR1 and CDR2: SGHTA and FQGNSA. The CDR3 has 13 amino acids. Primers for the PCR totalled 60 Vbeta and 13 Jbeta. Method: immunoSEQ multiplex PCR; TCRdb's copy keeps in-frame clones and lacks some. The table shows approximately 110,000 clones, with roughly 85% occurring only once. The receptor's source is a middle-aged woman in good health and CMV-seronegative. The chain uses TRBV7-2 and TRBJ2-7; tentatively, D is TRBD2 (6 bases). Sequencing used PBMCs. Here the CDR3 reads CASSPSGFYEQYF. CDR3 DNA: TGTGCCAGCAGTCCGAGCGGGTTTTACGAGCAGTACTTC. Filled out from reference TRBV7-2 and TRBJ2-7, the complete variable domain reads GAGVSQSPSNKVTEKGKDVELRCDPISGHTALYWYRQSLGQGLEFLIYFQGNSAPDKSGLPSDRFSAERTGGSVSTLTIQRTQQEDSAVYLCASSPSGFYEQYFGPGTRLTVT.